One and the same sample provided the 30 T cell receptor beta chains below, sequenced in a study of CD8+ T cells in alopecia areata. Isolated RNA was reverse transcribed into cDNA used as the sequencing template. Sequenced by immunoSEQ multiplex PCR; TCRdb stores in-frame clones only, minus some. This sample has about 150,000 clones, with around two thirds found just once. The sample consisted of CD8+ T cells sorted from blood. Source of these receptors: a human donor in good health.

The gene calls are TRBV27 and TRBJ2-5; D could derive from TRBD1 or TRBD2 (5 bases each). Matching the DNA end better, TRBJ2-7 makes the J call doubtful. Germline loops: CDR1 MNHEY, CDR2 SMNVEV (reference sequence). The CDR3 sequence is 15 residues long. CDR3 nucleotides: TGTGCCAGCAGTTTTGGGGACCACCGAACCTACGAGCAGTACTTC. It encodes CASSFGDHRTYEQYF.

The CDR3 region is CSAWTGDTDTQYF. The CDR3 DNA is TGCAGCGCGTGGACAGGGGACACAGATACGCAGTATTTT. The chain couples TRBV29-1 to TRBJ2-3; 9 bases align to TRBD1. Germline lookup yields CDR1 SQVTM and CDR2 ANQGSEA. With V trimmed by 7 bases and J by 2 bases, 4 bases remained unmatched. The CDR3 is made up of 13 amino acids.

CDR3 sequence: CATTSGSSSYNEQFF. CDR3 nucleotides: TGTGCCACCACTAGCGGGTCTAGCTCCTACAATGAGCAGTTCTTC. V is TRBV27 and J is TRBJ2-1, with 9 bases aligning to TRBD2. Germline CDR1 is MNHEY and CDR2 is SMNVEV (reference sequence). CDR3 length: 15 residues. After removal of 10 bases from V and 0 bases from J, the junction contained 7 bases not matched to a gene.

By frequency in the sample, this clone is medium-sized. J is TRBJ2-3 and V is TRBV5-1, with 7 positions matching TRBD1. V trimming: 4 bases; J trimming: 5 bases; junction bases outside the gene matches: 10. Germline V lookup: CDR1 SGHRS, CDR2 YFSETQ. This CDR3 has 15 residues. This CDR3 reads CASSVDRPGLDTQYF. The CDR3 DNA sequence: TGCGCCAGCAGCGTGGACAGGCCAGGATTAGATACGCAGTATTTT.

The CDR3, as DNA: TGTGCCAGCAGCTTAACTTCGGGACAGGGGGCCAAAAACATTCAGTACTTC. This sequence encodes CASSLTSGQGAKNIQYF. The chain carries TRBV13 and TRBJ2-4; TRBD1 aligns across 10 bases. This CDR3 spans 17 amino acids. V trimming: 2 bases; J trimming: 1 base; junction bases outside the gene matches: 5. CDR1 and CDR2 (germline): PRHDT, FYEKMQ (reference sequence).

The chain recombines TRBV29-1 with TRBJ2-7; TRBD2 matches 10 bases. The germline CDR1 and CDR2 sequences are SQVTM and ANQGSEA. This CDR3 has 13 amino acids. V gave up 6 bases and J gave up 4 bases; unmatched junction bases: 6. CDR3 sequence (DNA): TGCAGCGTGGTTAGCGGGAGGCTATACGAGCAGTACTTC. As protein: CSVVSGRLYEQYF.

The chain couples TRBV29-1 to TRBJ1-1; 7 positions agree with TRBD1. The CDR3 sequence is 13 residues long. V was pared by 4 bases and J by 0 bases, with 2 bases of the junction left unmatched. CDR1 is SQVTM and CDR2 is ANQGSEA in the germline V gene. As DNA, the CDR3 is TGCAGCGTTGCCGGGACAGTGAACACTGAAGCTTTCTTT. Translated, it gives CSVAGTVNTEAFF.

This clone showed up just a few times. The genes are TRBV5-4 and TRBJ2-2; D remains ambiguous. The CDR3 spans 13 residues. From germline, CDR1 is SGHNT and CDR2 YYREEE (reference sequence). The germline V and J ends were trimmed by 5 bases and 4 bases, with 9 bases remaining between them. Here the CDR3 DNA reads TGTGCCAGCAGGTTCGGACGCACCGGGGAGCTGTTTTTT. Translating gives CASRFGRTGELFF. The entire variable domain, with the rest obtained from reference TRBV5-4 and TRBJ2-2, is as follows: ETGVTQSPTHLIKTRGQQVTLRCSSQSGHNTVSWYQQALGQGPQFIFQYYREEENGRGNFPPRFSGLQFPNYSSELNVNALELDDSALYLCASRFGRTGELFFGEGSRLTVL.

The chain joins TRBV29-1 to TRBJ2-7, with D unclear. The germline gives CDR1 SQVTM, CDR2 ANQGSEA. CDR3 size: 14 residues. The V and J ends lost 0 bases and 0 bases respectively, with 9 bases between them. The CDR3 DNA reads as TGCAGCGTTGAAGATTGGGGTGCCTCCTACGAGCAGTACTTC. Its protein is CSVEDWGASYEQYF.

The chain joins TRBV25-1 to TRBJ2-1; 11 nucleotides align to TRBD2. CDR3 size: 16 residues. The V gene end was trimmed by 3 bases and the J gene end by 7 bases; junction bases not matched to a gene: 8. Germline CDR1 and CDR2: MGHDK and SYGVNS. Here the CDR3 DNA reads TGTGCCAGCAGTGATCCCACGACTAGCGGGAATAATGAGCAGTTCTTC. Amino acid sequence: CASSDPTTSGNNEQFF.

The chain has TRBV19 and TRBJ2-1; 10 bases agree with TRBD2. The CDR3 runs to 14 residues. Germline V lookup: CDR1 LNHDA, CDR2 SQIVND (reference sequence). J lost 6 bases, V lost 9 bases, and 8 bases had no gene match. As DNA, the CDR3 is TGTGCCAGCCGACTAGCGGGCGGTTCCAATGAGCAGTTCTTC. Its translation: CASRLAGGSNEQFF.

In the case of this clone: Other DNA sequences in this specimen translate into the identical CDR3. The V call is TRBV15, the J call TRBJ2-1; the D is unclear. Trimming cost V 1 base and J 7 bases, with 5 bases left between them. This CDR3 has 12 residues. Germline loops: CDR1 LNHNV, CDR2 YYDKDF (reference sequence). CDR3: CATSRVGNEQFF. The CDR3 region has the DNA TGTGCCACCAGCAGAGTAGGGAATGAGCAGTTCTTC.

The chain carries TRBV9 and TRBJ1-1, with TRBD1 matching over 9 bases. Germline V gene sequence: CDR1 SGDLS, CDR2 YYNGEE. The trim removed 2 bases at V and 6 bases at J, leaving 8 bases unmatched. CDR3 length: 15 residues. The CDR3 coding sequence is TGTGCCAGCAGCGTTTCCGGGACAGGGATTCCTGAAGCTTTCTTT. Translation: CASSVSGTGIPEAFF.

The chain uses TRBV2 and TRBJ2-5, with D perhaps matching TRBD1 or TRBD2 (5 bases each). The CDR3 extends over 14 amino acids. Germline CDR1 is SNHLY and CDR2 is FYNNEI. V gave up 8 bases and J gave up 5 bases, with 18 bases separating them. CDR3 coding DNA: TGTGCCAGCCAATCCCGGGACGGTCGTGAGACCCAGTACTTC. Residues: CASQSRDGRETQYF.

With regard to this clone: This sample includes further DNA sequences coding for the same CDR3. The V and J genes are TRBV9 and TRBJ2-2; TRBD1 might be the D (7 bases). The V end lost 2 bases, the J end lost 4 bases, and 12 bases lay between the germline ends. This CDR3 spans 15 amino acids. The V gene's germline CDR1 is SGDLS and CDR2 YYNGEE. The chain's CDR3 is CASSVAGGGTGELFF. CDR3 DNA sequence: TGTGCCAGCAGCGTTGCAGGGGGAGGCACCGGGGAGCTGTTTTTT.

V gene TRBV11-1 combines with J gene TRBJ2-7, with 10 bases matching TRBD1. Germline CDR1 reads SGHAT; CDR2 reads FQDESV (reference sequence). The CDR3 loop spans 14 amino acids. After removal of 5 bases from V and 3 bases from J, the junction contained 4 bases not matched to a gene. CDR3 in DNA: TGTGCCAGCAGCGACGGGACAGGGGACTACGAGCAGTACTTC. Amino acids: CASSDGTGDYEQYF.

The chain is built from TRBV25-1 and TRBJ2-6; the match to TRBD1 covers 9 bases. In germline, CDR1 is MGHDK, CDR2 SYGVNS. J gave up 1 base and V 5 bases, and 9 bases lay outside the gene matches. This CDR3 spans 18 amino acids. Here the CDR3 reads CASSLGTGSFSGANVLTF. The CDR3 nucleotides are TGTGCCAGCAGTCTTGGGACAGGGTCCTTTTCTGGGGCCAACGTCCTGACTTTC.

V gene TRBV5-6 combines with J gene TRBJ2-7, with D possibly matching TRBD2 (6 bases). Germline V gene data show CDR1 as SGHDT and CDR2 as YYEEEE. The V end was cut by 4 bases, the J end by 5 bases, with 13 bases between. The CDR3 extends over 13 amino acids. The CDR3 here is CASSLGGGDEQYF. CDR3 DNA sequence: TGTGCCAGCAGCCTGGGTGGAGGGGACGAGCAGTACTTC. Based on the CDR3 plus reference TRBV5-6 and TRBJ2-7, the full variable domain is DAGVTQSPTHLIKTRGQQVTLRCSPKSGHDTVSWYQQALGQGPQFIFQYYEEEERQRGNFPDRFSGHQFPNYSSELNVNALLLGDSALYLCASSLGGGDEQYFGPGTRLTVT.

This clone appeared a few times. The CDR3 DNA is TGTGCCAGCAGCCCTACTGCGGGACAAAGGCTACAGTTCTTC. It specifies CASSPTAGQRLQFF. The chain uses TRBV5-6 and TRBJ2-1; D is tentatively TRBD1 or TRBD2 (6 bases each). The CDR3 length is 14 residues. Germline CDR1 is SGHDT and CDR2 is YYEEEE. The germline V and J ends were trimmed by 4 bases and 13 bases, with 21 bases remaining between them. Combining the CDR3 with reference TRBV5-6 and TRBJ2-1 gives the whole variable domain DAGVTQSPTHLIKTRGQQVTLRCSPKSGHDTVSWYQQALGQGPQFIFQYYEEEERQRGNFPDRFSGHQFPNYSSELNVNALLLGDSALYLCASSPTAGQRLQFFGPGTRLTVL.

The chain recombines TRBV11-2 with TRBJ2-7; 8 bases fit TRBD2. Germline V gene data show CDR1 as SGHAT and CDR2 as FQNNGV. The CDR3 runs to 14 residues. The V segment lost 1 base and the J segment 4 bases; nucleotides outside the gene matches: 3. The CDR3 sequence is CASSLAGGQYEQYF. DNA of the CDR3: TGTGCCAGCAGCTTAGCGGGAGGGCAATACGAGCAGTACTTC.

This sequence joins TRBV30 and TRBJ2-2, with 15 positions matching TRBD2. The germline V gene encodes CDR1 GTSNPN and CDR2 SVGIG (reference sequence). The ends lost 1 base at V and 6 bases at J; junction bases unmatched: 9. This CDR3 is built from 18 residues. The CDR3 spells CAWSAGTSGRLLSGELFF. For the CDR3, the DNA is TGTGCCTGGAGTGCCGGGACTAGCGGGAGGTTATTGTCCGGGGAGCTGTTTTTT.

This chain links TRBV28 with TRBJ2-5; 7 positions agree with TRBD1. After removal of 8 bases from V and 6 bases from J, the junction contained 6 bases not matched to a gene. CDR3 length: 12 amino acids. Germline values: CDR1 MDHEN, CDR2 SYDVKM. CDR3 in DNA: TGTGCCAGCGGACAGGACGGGAAGACCCAGTACTTC. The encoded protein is CASGQDGKTQYF.

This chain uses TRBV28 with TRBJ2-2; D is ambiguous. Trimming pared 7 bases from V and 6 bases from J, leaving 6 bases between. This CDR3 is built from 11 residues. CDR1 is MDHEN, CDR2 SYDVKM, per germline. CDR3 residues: CASTVSGELFF. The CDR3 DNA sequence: TGTGCCAGCACGGTATCCGGGGAGCTGTTTTTT. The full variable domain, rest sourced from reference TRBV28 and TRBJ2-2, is DVKVTQSSRYLVKRTGEKVFLECVQDMDHENMFWYRQDPGLGLRLIYFSYDVKMKEKGDIPEGYSVSREKKERFSLILESASTNQTSMYLCASTVSGELFFGEGSRLTVL.

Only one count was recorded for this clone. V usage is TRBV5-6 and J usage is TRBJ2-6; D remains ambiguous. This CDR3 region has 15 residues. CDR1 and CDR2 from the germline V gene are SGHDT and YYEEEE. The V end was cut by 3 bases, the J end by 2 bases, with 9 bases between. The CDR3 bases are TGTGCCAGCAGCTCAGTGGCGCCTGGGGCCAACGTCCTGACTTTC. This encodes CASSSVAPGANVLTF.

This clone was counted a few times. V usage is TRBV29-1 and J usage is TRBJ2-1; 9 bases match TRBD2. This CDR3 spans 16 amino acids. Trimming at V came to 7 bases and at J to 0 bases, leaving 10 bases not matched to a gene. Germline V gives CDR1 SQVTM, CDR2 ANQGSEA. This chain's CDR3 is CSGLSGSQSSYNEQFF. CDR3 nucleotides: TGCAGCGGGCTTAGCGGGAGCCAAAGCTCCTACAATGAGCAGTTCTTC.

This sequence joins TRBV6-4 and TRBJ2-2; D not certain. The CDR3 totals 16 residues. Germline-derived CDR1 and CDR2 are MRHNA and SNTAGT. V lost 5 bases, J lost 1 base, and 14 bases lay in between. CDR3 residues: CASSPRGRVNTGELFF. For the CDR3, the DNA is TGTGCCAGCAGTCCCCGCGGCCGGGTGAACACCGGGGAGCTGTTTTTT.

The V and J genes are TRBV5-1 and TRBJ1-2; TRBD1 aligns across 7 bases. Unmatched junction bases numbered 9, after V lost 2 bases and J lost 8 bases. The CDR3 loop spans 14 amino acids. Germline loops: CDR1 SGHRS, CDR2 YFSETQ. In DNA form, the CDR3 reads TGCGCCAGCAGCTTACCCAATACAGGGGACGGCTACACCTTC. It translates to CASSLPNTGDGYTF.

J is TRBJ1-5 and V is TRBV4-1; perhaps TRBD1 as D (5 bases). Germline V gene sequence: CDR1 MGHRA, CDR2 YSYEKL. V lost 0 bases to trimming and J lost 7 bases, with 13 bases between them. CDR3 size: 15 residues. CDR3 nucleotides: TGCGCCAGCAGCCAAGATGAGGGGCGAGGGCAGCCCCAGCATTTT. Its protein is CASSQDEGRGQPQHF.

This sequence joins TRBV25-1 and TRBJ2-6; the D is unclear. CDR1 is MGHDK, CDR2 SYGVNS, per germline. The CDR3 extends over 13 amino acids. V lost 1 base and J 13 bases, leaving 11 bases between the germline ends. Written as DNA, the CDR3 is TGTGCCAGCAGTGAATTCGGTGCAGTTGTCCTGACTTTC. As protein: CASSEFGAVVLTF.

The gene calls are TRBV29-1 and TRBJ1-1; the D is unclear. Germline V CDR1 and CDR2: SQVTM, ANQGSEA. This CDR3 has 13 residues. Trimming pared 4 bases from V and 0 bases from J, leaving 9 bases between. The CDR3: CSVAPGLNTEAFF. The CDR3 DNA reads TGCAGCGTTGCCCCGGGTTTGAACACTGAAGCTTTCTTT.